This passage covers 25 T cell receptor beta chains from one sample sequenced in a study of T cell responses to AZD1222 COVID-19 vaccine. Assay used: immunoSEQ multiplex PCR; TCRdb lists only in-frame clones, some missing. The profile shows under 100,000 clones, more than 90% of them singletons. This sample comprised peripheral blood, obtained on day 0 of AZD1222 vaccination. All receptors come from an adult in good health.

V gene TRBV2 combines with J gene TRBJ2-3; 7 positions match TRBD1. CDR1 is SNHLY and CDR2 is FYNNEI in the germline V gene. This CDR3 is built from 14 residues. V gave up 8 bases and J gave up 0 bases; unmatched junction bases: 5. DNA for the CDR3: TGTGCCAGCCAGACAGGGTCTAGCACAGATACGCAGTATTTT. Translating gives CASQTGSSTDTQYF.

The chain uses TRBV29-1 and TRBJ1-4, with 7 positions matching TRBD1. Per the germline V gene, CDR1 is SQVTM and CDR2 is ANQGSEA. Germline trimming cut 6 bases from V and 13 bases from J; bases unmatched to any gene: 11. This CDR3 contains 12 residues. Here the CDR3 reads CSVLRQGDILFF. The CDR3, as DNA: TGCAGCGTCTTACGACAGGGAGATATACTGTTTTTT. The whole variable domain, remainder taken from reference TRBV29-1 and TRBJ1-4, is SAVISQKPSRDICQRGTSLTIQCQVDSQVTMMFWYRQQPGQSLTLIATANQGSEATYESGFVIDKFPISRPNLTFSTLTVSNMSPEDSSIYLCSVLRQGDILFFGSGTQLSVL.

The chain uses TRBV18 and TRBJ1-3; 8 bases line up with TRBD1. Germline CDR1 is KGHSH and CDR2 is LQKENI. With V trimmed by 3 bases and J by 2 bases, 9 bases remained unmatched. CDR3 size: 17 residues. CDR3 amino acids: CASSPVRDRTTGNTIYF. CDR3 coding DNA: TGTGCCAGCTCACCGGTGCGGGACAGGACTACTGGAAACACCATATATTTT. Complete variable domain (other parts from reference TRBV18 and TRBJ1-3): NAGVMQNPRHLVRRRGQEARLRCSPMKGHSHVYWYRQLPEEGLKFMVYLQKENIIDESGMPKERFSAEFPKEGPSILRIQQVVRGDSAAYFCASSPVRDRTTGNTIYFGEGSWLTVV.

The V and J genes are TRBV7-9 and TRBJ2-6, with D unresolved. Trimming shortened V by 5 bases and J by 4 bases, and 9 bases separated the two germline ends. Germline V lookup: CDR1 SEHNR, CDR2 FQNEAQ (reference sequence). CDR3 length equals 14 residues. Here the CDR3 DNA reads TGTGCCAGCAGCCTTCCCGAGGGGGCCAACGTCCTGACTTTC. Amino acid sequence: CASSLPEGANVLTF.

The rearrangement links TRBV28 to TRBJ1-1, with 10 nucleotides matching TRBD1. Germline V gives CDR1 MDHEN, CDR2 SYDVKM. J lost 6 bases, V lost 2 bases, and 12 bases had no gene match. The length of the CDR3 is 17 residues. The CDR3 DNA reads TGTGCCAGCAGTTTAGAGGACAGGGGGTGGGTTAGGTCTGAAGCTTTCTTT. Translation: CASSLEDRGWVRSEAFF.

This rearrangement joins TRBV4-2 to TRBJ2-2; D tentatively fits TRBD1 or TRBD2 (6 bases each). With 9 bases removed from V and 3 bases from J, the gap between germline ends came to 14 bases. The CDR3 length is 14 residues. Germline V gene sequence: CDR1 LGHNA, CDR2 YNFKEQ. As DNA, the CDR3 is TGTGCCAGTCAATCAGGGGAGGACACCGGGGAGCTGTTTTTT. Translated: CASQSGEDTGELFF.

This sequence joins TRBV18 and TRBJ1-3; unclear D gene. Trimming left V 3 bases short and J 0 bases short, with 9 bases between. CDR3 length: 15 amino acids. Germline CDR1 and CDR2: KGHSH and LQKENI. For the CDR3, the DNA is TGTGCCAGCTCACCTGTGGATAACTCTGGAAACACCATATATTTT. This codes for CASSPVDNSGNTIYF.

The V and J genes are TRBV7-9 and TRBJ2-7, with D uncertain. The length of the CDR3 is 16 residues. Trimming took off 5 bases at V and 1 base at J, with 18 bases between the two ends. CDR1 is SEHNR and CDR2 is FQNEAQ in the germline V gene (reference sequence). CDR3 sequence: CASSSMGPRRSYEQYF. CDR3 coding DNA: TGTGCCAGCAGCAGCATGGGCCCCCGGAGATCCTACGAGCAGTACTTC.

CDR3 in amino acids: CASSRDRGPSYNEQFF. The CDR3 DNA follows: TGTGCCAGCAGCCGTGACAGGGGGCCCTCCTACAATGAGCAGTTCTTC. The chain has TRBV3-1 (or the pseudogene TRBV3-2) and TRBJ2-1; 10 bases map to TRBD1. The V segment lost 4 bases and the J segment 0 bases; nucleotides outside the gene matches: 3. The CDR3 runs 16 residues. Looked up from germline, CDR1 is LGHDT and CDR2 is YNNKEL (reference sequence).

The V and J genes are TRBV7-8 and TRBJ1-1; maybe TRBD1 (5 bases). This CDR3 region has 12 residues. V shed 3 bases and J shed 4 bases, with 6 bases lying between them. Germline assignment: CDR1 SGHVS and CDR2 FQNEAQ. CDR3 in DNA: TGTGCCAGCAGCTTTGGGGCCACTGAAGCTTTCTTT. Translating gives CASSFGATEAFF. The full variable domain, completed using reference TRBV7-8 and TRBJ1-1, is GAGVSQSPRYKVAKRGQDVALRCDPISGHVSLFWYQQALGQGPEFLTYFQNEAQLDKSGLPSDRFFAERPEGSVSTLKIQRTQQEDSAVYLCASSFGATEAFFGQGTRLTVV.

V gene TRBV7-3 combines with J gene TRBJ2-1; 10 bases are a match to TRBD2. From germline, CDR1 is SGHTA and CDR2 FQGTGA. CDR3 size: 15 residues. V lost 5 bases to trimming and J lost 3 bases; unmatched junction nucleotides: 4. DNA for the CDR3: TGTGCCAGCAGCGAACTAGCGGGGAACTACAATGAGCAGTTCTTC. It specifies CASSELAGNYNEQFF. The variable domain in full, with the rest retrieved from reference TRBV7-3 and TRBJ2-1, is GAGVSQTPSNKVTEKGKYVELRCDPISGHTALYWYRQSLGQGPEFLIYFQGTGAADDSGLPNDRFFAVRPEGSVSTLKIQRTERGDSAVYLCASSELAGNYNEQFFGPGTRLTVL.

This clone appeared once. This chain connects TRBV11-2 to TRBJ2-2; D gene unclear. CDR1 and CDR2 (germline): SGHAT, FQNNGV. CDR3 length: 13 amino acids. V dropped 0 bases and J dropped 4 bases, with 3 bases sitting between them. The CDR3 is CASSLEITGELFF. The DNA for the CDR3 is TGTGCCAGCAGCTTAGAGATCACCGGGGAGCTGTTTTTT.

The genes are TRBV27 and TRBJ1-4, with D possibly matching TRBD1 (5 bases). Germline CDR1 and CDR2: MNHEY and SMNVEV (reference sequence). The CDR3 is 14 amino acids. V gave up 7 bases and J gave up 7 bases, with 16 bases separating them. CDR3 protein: CASMERGGSEKLFF. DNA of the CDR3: TGTGCCAGCATGGAGCGTGGGGGGAGTGAAAAACTGTTTTTT.

CDR3 region: CASSQDRAFGLAKNIQYF. The DNA of the CDR3 is TGTGCCAGCAGCCAAGATCGGGCATTTGGTTTAGCCAAAAACATTCAGTACTTC. V is TRBV3-1 (or the pseudogene TRBV3-2) and J is TRBJ2-4; no definite D call. The germline V and J ends were trimmed by 0 bases and 0 bases, with 15 bases remaining between them. Germline values: CDR1 LGHDT, CDR2 YNNKEL (reference sequence). There are 18 residues in the CDR3.

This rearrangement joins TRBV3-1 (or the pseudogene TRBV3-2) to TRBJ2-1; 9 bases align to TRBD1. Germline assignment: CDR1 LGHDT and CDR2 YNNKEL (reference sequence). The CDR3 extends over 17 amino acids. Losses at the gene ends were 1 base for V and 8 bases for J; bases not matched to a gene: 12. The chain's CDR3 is CASSQGTGTGIFDEQFF. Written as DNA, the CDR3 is TGTGCCAGCAGCCAAGGGACCGGGACAGGGATTTTTGATGAGCAGTTCTTC.

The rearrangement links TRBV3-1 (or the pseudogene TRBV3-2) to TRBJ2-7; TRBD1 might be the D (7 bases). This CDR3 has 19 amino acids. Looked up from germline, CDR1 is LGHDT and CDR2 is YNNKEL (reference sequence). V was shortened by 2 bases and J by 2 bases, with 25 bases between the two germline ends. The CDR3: CASSQPGPGGLALAYEQYF. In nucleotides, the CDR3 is TGTGCCAGCAGCCAACCCGGACCAGGGGGGCTAGCGCTTGCCTACGAGCAGTACTTC.

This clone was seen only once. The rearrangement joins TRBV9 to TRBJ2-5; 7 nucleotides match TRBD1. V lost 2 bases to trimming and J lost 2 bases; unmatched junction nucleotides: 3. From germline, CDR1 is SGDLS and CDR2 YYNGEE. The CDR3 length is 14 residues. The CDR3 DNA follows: TGTGCCAGCAGCGTGGGGACAGTTCAAGAGACCCAGTACTTC. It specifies CASSVGTVQETQYF.

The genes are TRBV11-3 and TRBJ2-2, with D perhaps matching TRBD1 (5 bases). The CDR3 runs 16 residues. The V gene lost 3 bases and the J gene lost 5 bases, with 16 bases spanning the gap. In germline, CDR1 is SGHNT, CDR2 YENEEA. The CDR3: CASSFGWGRGTGELFF. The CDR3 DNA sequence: TGTGCCAGCAGCTTCGGGTGGGGCCGTGGAACCGGGGAGCTGTTTTTT.

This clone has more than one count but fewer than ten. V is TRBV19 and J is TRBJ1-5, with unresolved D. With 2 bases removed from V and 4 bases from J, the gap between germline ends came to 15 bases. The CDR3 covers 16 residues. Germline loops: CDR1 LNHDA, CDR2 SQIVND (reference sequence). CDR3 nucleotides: TGTGCCAGTAGTATAAAGGGAAGGGCGCGAAATCAGCCCCAGCATTTT. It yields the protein CASSIKGRARNQPQHF.

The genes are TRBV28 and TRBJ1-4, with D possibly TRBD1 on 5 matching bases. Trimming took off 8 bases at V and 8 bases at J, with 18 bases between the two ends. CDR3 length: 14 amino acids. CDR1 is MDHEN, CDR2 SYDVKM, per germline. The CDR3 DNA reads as TGTGCCAGCGGACAAGCGTCGGGGGGAGAAAAACTGTTTTTT. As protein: CASGQASGGEKLFF. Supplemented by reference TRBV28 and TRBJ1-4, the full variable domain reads DVKVTQSSRYLVKRTGEKVFLECVQDMDHENMFWYRQDPGLGLRLIYFSYDVKMKEKGDIPEGYSVSREKKERFSLILESASTNQTSMYLCASGQASGGEKLFFGSGTQLSVL.

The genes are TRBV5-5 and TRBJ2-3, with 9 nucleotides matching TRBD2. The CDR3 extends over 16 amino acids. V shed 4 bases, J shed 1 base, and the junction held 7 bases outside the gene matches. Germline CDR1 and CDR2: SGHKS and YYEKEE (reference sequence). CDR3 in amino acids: CASSTRIAGGTDTQYF. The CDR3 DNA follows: TGTGCCAGCAGCACACGTATAGCGGGGGGCACAGATACGCAGTATTTT.

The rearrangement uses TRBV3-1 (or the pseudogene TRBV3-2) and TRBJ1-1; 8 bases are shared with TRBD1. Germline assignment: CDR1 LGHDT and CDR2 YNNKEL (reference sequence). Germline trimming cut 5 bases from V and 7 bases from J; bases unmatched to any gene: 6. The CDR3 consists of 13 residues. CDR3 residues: CASSSRGQGEAFF. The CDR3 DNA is TGTGCCAGCAGCTCCAGGGGGCAAGGTGAAGCTTTCTTT.

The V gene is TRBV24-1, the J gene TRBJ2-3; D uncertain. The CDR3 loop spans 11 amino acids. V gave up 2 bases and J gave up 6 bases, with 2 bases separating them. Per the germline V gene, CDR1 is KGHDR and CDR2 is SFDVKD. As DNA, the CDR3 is TGTGCCACCAGTGATTACGATACGCAGTATTTT. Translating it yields CATSDYDTQYF.

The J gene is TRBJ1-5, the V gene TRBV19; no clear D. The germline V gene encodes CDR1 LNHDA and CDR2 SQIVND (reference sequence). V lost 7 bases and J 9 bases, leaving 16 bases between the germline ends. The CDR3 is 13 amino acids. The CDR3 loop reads CASIKGESGPQHF. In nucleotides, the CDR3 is TGTGCCAGTATAAAAGGAGAGTCCGGGCCCCAGCATTTT.

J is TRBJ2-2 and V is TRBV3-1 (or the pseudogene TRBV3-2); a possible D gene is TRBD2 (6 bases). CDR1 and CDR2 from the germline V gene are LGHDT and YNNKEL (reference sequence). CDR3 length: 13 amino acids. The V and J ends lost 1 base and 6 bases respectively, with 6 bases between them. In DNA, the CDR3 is TGTGCCAGCAGCCAAGCGGGAGCCGGGGAGCTGTTTTTT. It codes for CASSQAGAGELFF.